This entry is about one TCR beta chain. This sample is part of a study of blood T cell repertoires in COVID-19. Germline V gives CDR1 SGHRS, CDR2 YFSETQ. The CDR3 has 12 residues. Trimming removed 4 bases from V and 10 bases from J, with 9 bases in between. TCRdb's copy holds only in-frame clones and misses some; the assay was immunoSEQ multiplex PCR. The sample shows some 150,000 clones, approximately 86% of them seen only once. The TCR was taken from a human donor in a cohort sampled during active COVID-19. Sequencing was carried out using peripheral blood. This sequence joins TRBV5-1 and TRBJ1-6, with D perhaps TRBD1 (5 bases). The CDR3 DNA is TGCGCCAGCAGCAATACAGGATCACCCCTCCACTTT. This encodes CASSNTGSPLHF.